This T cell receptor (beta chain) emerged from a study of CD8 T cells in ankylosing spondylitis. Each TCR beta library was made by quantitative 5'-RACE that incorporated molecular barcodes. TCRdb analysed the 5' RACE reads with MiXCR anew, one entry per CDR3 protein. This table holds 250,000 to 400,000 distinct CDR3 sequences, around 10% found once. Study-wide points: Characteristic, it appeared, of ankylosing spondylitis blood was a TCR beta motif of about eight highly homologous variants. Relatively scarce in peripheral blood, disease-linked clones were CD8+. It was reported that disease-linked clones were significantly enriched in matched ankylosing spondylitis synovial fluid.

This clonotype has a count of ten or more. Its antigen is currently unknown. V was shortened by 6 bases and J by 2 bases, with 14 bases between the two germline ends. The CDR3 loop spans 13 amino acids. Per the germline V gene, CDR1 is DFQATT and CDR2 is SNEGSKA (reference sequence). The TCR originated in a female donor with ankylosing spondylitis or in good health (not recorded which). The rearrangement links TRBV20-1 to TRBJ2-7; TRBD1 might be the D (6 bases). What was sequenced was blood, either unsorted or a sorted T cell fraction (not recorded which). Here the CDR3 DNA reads TGCAGTGCCCGGACAGCGGTCCCCTACGAGCAGTACTTC. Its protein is CSARTAVPYEQYF.